The 29 T cell receptor beta chains given below trace back to one sample, sequenced in a study of OX40 agonist ivuxolimab in advanced cancers. Libraries were prepared by immunoSEQ multiplex PCR; TCRdb keeps only in-frame clonotypes and omits some of them. Here the sample spans approximately 89,000 clones, about nine tenths being singletons. This sample comprised CD4+ or CD8+ T cells sorted from blood, obtained in a trial of the OX40 agonist ivuxolimab. Receptors were obtained from an adult with an advanced solid tumor such as melanoma, head and neck, liver or kidney cancer.

The chain has TRBV6-6 and TRBJ1-1, with a tentative D call TRBD1 (6 bases). With 2 bases removed from V and 4 bases from J, the gap between germline ends came to 11 bases. Germline loops: CDR1 MNHNY, CDR2 SVGAGI (reference sequence). The CDR3 spans 14 residues. The CDR3 bases are TGTGCCAGCAGTTACCCACAGGGAAGCACTGAAGCTTTCTTT. Translating gives CASSYPQGSTEAFF.

The rearrangement uses TRBV10-3 and TRBJ2-7; 7 bases match TRBD1. Per the germline V gene, CDR1 is ENHRY and CDR2 is SYGVKD. The J segment lost 4 bases and the V segment lost 5 bases, leaving 8 bases of the junction unmatched. The CDR3 spans 14 residues. The CDR3 sequence is CAISTDRVGYEQYF. CDR3 DNA: TGTGCCATCAGTACTGACAGGGTAGGGTACGAGCAGTACTTC.

This clone came up once. The chain combines TRBV9 with TRBJ1-2; possibly TRBD1 for D (5 bases). Germline V gives CDR1 SGDLS, CDR2 YYNGEE. This CDR3 has 16 amino acids. Trimming took 3 bases from V and 2 from J, leaving 17 bases between them. The CDR3 DNA reads TGTGCCAGCAGCGCAGGCCCCAGGTCAGGGAACTATGGCTACACCTTC. Protein: CASSAGPRSGNYGYTF.

The chain is built from TRBV5-1 and TRBJ2-2; D is possibly TRBD2 (6 bases). The CDR3 loop spans 19 amino acids. The V end lost 0 bases, the J end lost 2 bases, and 20 bases lay between the germline ends. Germline CDR1 reads SGHRS; CDR2 reads YFSETQ. The CDR3 loop is CASSLVGLGSGVNTGELFF. CDR3 DNA: TGCGCCAGCAGCTTGGTCGGTTTGGGGTCGGGGGTTAACACCGGGGAGCTGTTTTTT.

The gene calls are TRBV7-9 and TRBJ2-7; tentatively, D is TRBD1 (5 bases). Germline CDR1 reads SEHNR; CDR2 reads FQNEAQ (reference sequence). The V and J ends lost 5 bases and 4 bases respectively, with 9 bases between them. This CDR3 comprises 12 residues. This CDR3 reads CASSIGEYEQYF. The DNA of the CDR3 is TGTGCCAGCAGCATAGGGGAATACGAGCAGTACTTC. The whole variable domain, filled in from reference TRBV7-9 and TRBJ2-7, reads DTGVSQNPRHKITKRGQNVTFRCDPISEHNRLYWYRQTLGQGPEFLTYFQNEAQLEKSRLLSDRFSAERPKGSFSTLEIQRTEQGDSAMYLCASSIGEYEQYFGPGTRLTVT.

The CDR3: CASSFGTGTNQETQYF. The CDR3, as DNA: TGTGCCAGCAGCTTTGGGACAGGTACGAACCAAGAGACCCAGTACTTC. The chain is built from TRBV5-4 and TRBJ2-5; 8 nucleotides line up with TRBD1. The length of the CDR3 is 16 residues. V shed 2 bases and J 0 bases; nucleotides not matched to a gene: 6. The germline V gene has CDR1 SGHNT and CDR2 YYREEE (reference sequence).

This clone was seen only a few times. The chain uses TRBV19 and TRBJ1-5, with TRBD1 as a possible D gene (5 bases). The CDR3 contains 13 residues. From germline, CDR1 is LNHDA and CDR2 SQIVND (reference sequence). Between the trimmed V and J ends, which lost 10 bases and 5 bases, there was a span of 15 bases. The CDR3 region is CAISREYDQPQHF. CDR3 nucleotide sequence: TGTGCCATCTCCAGGGAGTACGATCAGCCCCAGCATTTT.

In DNA form, the CDR3 reads TGTGCCAGTAGTATAGGGCCAGGGGGTAAGAGCAATCAGCCCCAGCATTTT. Protein: CASSIGPGGKSNQPQHF. V gene TRBV19 combines with J gene TRBJ1-5; TRBD1 matches at 7 bases. The CDR3 spans 17 residues. Trimming at V came to 1 base and at J to 1 base, leaving 7 bases not matched to a gene. The germline gives CDR1 LNHDA, CDR2 SQIVND (reference sequence).

The chain has TRBV7-9 and TRBJ2-2, with 15 bases lining up with TRBD2. This CDR3 spans 19 amino acids. From germline, CDR1 is SEHNR and CDR2 FQNEAQ (reference sequence). The ends lost 0 bases at V and 4 bases at J; junction bases unmatched: 6. The chain's CDR3 is CASSLAGTSGGTFTGELFF. The CDR3 DNA reads TGTGCCAGCAGCTTAGCCGGGACTAGCGGGGGGACCTTCACCGGGGAGCTGTTTTTT.

The chain couples TRBV11-2 to TRBJ2-7; TRBD2 matches at 9 bases. The trim removed 4 bases at V and 2 bases at J, leaving 12 bases unmatched. The CDR3 spans 17 residues. Germline lookup yields CDR1 SGHAT and CDR2 FQNNGV. CDR3 DNA: TGTGCCAGCAGCTCCTTACCTGGCGCGGGGGGGACCTACGAGCAGTACTTC. It yields the protein CASSSLPGAGGTYEQYF.

CDR3 loop: CASKVGPNTGELFF. The DNA of the CDR3 is TGCGCCAGCAAAGTAGGCCCGAACACCGGGGAGCTGTTTTTT. The rearrangement links TRBV10-2 to TRBJ2-2; D not certain. The CDR3 length is 14 residues. V gave up 7 bases and J gave up 0 bases, with 9 bases separating them. The germline gives CDR1 WSHSY, CDR2 SAAADI.

The CDR3, as DNA: TGTGCCACCCTACTAAGGGCCGGACTAGCGGGATACAATGAGCAGTTCTTC. Its translation is CATLLRAGLAGYNEQFF. This chain links TRBV19 with TRBJ2-1, with 12 nucleotides matching TRBD2. The CDR3 covers 17 residues. Unmatched junction bases numbered 14, after V lost 10 bases and J lost 4 bases. From germline, CDR1 is LNHDA and CDR2 SQIVND (reference sequence).

About this clone itself: Other DNA variants within this sample encode the same CDR3. The chain combines TRBV18 with TRBJ1-4; no clear D gene. This CDR3 has 13 amino acids. V shed 3 bases and J shed 0 bases, with 2 bases lying between them. CDR1 KGHSH and CDR2 LQKENI come from the germline V gene. The CDR3: CASSPSTNEKLFF. CDR3 nucleotides: TGTGCCAGCTCACCCTCAACTAATGAAAAACTGTTTTTT. Complete variable domain (other parts from reference TRBV18 and TRBJ1-4): NAGVMQNPRHLVRRRGQEARLRCSPMKGHSHVYWYRQLPEEGLKFMVYLQKENIIDESGMPKERFSAEFPKEGPSILRIQQVVRGDSAAYFCASSPSTNEKLFFGSGTQLSVL.

This sequence joins TRBV5-4 and TRBJ2-3; 12 bases match TRBD2. The CDR3 covers 20 residues. Trimming removed 4 bases from V and 0 bases from J; junction bases left unmatched: 15. Germline loops: CDR1 SGHNT, CDR2 YYREEE (reference sequence). The DNA of the CDR3 is TGTGCCAGCAGCCCCCGTGGGACCCGACTAGCGGGGGCCAGCACAGATACGCAGTATTTT. Protein product: CASSPRGTRLAGASTDTQYF. Full variable domain (rest looked up from reference TRBV5-4 and TRBJ2-3): ETGVTQSPTHLIKTRGQQVTLRCSSQSGHNTVSWYQQALGQGPQFIFQYYREEENGRGNFPPRFSGLQFPNYSSELNVNALELDDSALYLCASSPRGTRLAGASTDTQYFGPGTRLTVL.

V usage is TRBV10-1 and J usage is TRBJ2-7; maybe TRBD2 (6 bases). V lost 5 bases, J lost 0 bases, and 17 bases lay in between. The CDR3 contains 16 residues. In germline, CDR1 is WNHNN, CDR2 SYGVQD (reference sequence). The CDR3 spells CASSPHRDSNSYEQYF. The CDR3 region has the DNA TGCGCCAGCAGTCCCCACCGGGACTCAAACTCCTACGAGCAGTACTTC.

The J gene is TRBJ1-5, the V gene TRBV6-1; a weak D match, TRBD1 (6 bases). Germline assignment: CDR1 MNHNS and CDR2 SASEGT. The CDR3 sequence is 14 residues long. V lost 7 bases and J lost 6, with 16 bases in between. The CDR3 region has the DNA TGTGCCAGCACCAACAGCAGGGGCCGTCAGCCCCAGCATTTT. As protein: CASTNSRGRQPQHF.

The rearrangement uses TRBV6-5 and TRBJ1-2; weak D call: TRBD1 (5 bases). There are 13 residues in the CDR3. Trimming removed 6 bases at V and 7 bases at J, with 15 bases between. Germline CDR1 reads MNHEY; CDR2 reads SVGAGI. The CDR3 DNA reads TGTGCCAGCAGACTAACCCAGGGCGTTGGCTACACCTTC. Encoded protein: CASRLTQGVGYTF.

In this sample, this clone turned up once. This rearrangement joins TRBV10-2 to TRBJ1-1; 9 bases are a match to TRBD1. The CDR3 has 15 residues. The germline CDR1 and CDR2 sequences are WSHSY and SAAADI. J gave up 6 bases and V 2 bases, and 7 bases lay outside the gene matches. The CDR3, as DNA: TGCGCCAGCAGTGAGCCAATTACAGGGGGCTCTGAAGCTTTCTTT. It translates to CASSEPITGGSEAFF.

The chain has TRBV10-3 and TRBJ2-7; D remains unclear. The germline V and J ends were trimmed by 3 bases and 4 bases, with 7 bases remaining between them. CDR1 ENHRY and CDR2 SYGVKD come from the germline V gene. The CDR3 is 12 residues long. CDR3 protein: CAISDRTYEQYF. In nucleotides, the CDR3 is TGTGCCATCAGTGACCGAACGTACGAGCAGTACTTC.

This rearrangement joins TRBV18 to TRBJ1-2, with a tentative D call TRBD1 (5 bases). Germline values: CDR1 KGHSH, CDR2 LQKENI. CDR3 size: 14 residues. Trimming removed 3 bases at V and 5 bases at J, with 13 bases between. The CDR3: CASSPARASYGYTF. For the CDR3, the DNA is TGTGCCAGCTCACCGGCCAGGGCCTCATATGGCTACACCTTC.

The rearrangement joins TRBV10-1 to TRBJ1-1; D might be TRBD1 (5 bases). The length of the CDR3 is 16 residues. The germline V and J ends were trimmed by 0 bases and 0 bases, with 11 bases remaining between them. CDR1 is WNHNN and CDR2 is SYGVQD in the germline V gene (reference sequence). CDR3 in amino acids: CASSESRGAMNTEAFF. The DNA for the CDR3 is TGCGCCAGCAGTGAGTCGAGAGGGGCTATGAACACTGAAGCTTTCTTT.

V usage is TRBV5-4 and J usage is TRBJ1-2; 7 bases line up with TRBD1. Looked up from germline, CDR1 is SGHNT and CDR2 is YYREEE (reference sequence). The CDR3 runs 13 residues. V shed 7 bases and J 4 bases; nucleotides not matched to a gene: 7. The CDR3 bases are TGTGCCAGCCAACAGGGGAACGTCTATGGCTACACCTTC. Translating it yields CASQQGNVYGYTF. Complete variable domain (other parts from reference TRBV5-4 and TRBJ1-2): ETGVTQSPTHLIKTRGQQVTLRCSSQSGHNTVSWYQQALGQGPQFIFQYYREEENGRGNFPPRFSGLQFPNYSSELNVNALELDDSALYLCASQQGNVYGYTFGSGTRLTVV.

This chain joins TRBV6-6 and TRBJ2-3; D is possibly TRBD2 (6 bases). The CDR3 loop spans 14 amino acids. CDR1 MNHNY and CDR2 SVGAGI come from the germline V gene (reference sequence). Trimming removed 4 bases at V and 2 bases at J, with 10 bases between. In nucleotides, the CDR3 is TGTGCCAGCAGTTTGGCGGGGATCACAGATACGCAGTATTTT. Encoded protein: CASSLAGITDTQYF.

The V gene is TRBV19, the J gene TRBJ1-3; D uncertain. Per germline, CDR1 LNHDA and CDR2 SQIVND (reference sequence). Trimming left V 6 bases short and J 0 bases short, with 9 bases between. The CDR3 is made up of 14 amino acids. The DNA of the CDR3 is TGTGCCAGTAGAAGGGAGTTCTCTGGAAACACCATATATTTT. It encodes CASRREFSGNTIYF.

The V call is TRBV7-2, the J call TRBJ1-3, with unresolved D. The CDR3 spans 14 residues. Trimming stripped 5 bases from V and 2 bases from J, with 10 bases between. CDR1 is SGHTA, CDR2 FQGNSA, per germline. CDR3 sequence (DNA): TGTGCCAGCAGCCCAGGAGGGACTGGAAACACCATATATTTT. Translated, it gives CASSPGGTGNTIYF.

V and J are TRBV11-3 and TRBJ2-2; 10 bases map to TRBD1. CDR1 SGHNT and CDR2 YENEEA come from the germline V gene. V shed 4 bases, J shed 5 bases, and the junction held 1 base outside the gene matches. CDR3 size: 14 residues. CDR3 region: CASSSGQGTGELFF. The CDR3 nucleotides read TGTGCCAGCAGCTCGGGACAGGGGACCGGGGAGCTGTTTTTT.

CDR3 sequence: CASSPDRGTEAFF. The CDR3 DNA reads as TGCGCCAGCAGCCCGGACAGGGGCACTGAAGCTTTCTTT. This chain joins TRBV5-1 and TRBJ1-1; TRBD1 aligns across 9 bases. Germline V CDR1 and CDR2: SGHRS, YFSETQ. J lost 4 bases, V lost 4 bases, and 2 bases had no gene match. This CDR3 has 13 amino acids.

This clone was observed a single time. V gene TRBV5-1 combines with J gene TRBJ2-7, with D tentatively TRBD2 (5 bases). V was pared by 4 bases and J by 4 bases, with 9 bases between. Germline V gene lookup returns CDR1 SGHRS and CDR2 YFSETQ. CDR3 length: 12 amino acids. This CDR3 is CASSRSGYEQYF. CDR3 sequence (DNA): TGCGCCAGCAGCCGGTCGGGGTACGAGCAGTACTTC.

The CDR3 region is CASRPHQEEKLFF. CDR3 DNA: TGTGCCAGTAGACCGCACCAAGAGGAAAAACTGTTTTTT. The rearrangement joins TRBV6-5 to TRBJ1-4; D unclear. V was trimmed by 9 bases and J by 8 bases, leaving 16 bases between them. The germline V gene has CDR1 MNHEY and CDR2 SVGAGI. This CDR3 has 13 residues.